This T cell receptor beta chain stems from a study of technical replicates of blood from a handful of donors. Repertoires were generated with immunoSEQ multiplex PCR, while TCRdb's copy carries only in-frame clones and drops some. The data hold around 76,000 clones, with 75% to 95% observed a single time. CDR1 and CDR2 from the germline V gene are SGHAT and FQNNGV. The CDR3 covers 14 residues. V dropped 5 bases and J dropped 2 bases, with 10 bases sitting between them. The receptor was isolated from a human donor in good health. V gene TRBV11-2 combines with J gene TRBJ2-4, with TRBD1 as a possible D gene (6 bases). The specimen sequenced was T cells isolated from PBMCs. CDR3 amino acids: CASSATGTKNIQYF. CDR3 nucleotide sequence: TGTGCCAGCAGCGCTACAGGGACCAAAAACATTCAGTACTTC.